The clone carrying this T cell receptor (beta chain) was seen more than once but under ten times. Its matching antigen is unknown. The data derive from a study of response to subunit inactivated influenza vaccine. Study results and limitations: The authors suggested that every seasonal influenza vaccination recruits few new T cells.

TCRdb processed the RT-PCR reads anew with MiXCR; each CDR3 protein has one entry. The table records around 480,000 distinct CDR3 sequences, approximately 11% of them present only once. Between the trimmed V and J ends, which lost 5 bases and 5 bases, there was a span of 13 bases. Germline assignment: CDR1 SGHTA and CDR2 FQGNSA. The CDR3 totals 14 residues. The input for sequencing was PBMCs from blood, taken roughly 6 weeks after vaccination. The receptor was isolated from a man aged 50-60 years who received an inactivated influenza vaccine. The chain couples TRBV7-2 to TRBJ1-5; D is perhaps TRBD1 (6 bases). The CDR3 DNA is TGTGCCAGCAGCCCTACAGGGATTGATCAGCCCCAGCATTTT. It translates to CASSPTGIDQPQHF.